Each of the 11 T cell receptor beta chains below was sequenced from the same sample in a study of lymphopenia after photon versus proton radiotherapy. Sequencing was performed with immunoSEQ multiplex PCR; in TCRdb, only in-frame clones are kept and a portion is missing. The sample has fewer than 15,000 clones; 88% are singletons. The source was peripheral blood, collected from a patient treated with photon-based radiotherapy. These receptor sequences come from a man between 60 and 75 years old with pancreatic cancer.

The chain has TRBV7-3 and TRBJ2-1; D may be TRBD1 or TRBD2 (5 bases each). Trimming left V 5 bases short and J 6 bases short, with 17 bases between. The CDR3 is made up of 15 amino acids. The germline V gene encodes CDR1 SGHTA and CDR2 FQGTGA. In nucleotides, the CDR3 is TGTGCCAGCAGCCTTCCGGGACCCTTGGGCAATGAGCAGTTCTTC. Its protein product is CASSLPGPLGNEQFF.

The genes are TRBV11-2 and TRBJ1-5; no clear D gene. This CDR3 comprises 14 residues. Germline V lookup: CDR1 SGHAT, CDR2 FQNNGV. V lost 2 bases and J 2 bases, leaving 7 bases between the germline ends. In DNA, the CDR3 is TGTGCCAGCAGCTTAACGAACGGCAATCAGCCCCAGCATTTT. Residues: CASSLTNGNQPQHF.

CDR3 DNA sequence: TGCAGCGTTGGACAGGGAGTATACGAGCAGTACTTC. Residues: CSVGQGVYEQYF. This chain joins TRBV29-1 and TRBJ2-7, with TRBD1 identical over 7 bases. V lost 4 bases, J lost 4 bases, and 4 bases stayed unmatched. CDR1 is SQVTM, CDR2 ANQGSEA, per germline. This CDR3 is built from 12 residues.

The CDR3 loop reads CASSPPGVNTGELFF. DNA of the CDR3: TGTGCCAGCAGCCCCCCAGGGGTTAACACCGGGGAGCTGTTTTTT. The rearrangement joins TRBV9 to TRBJ2-2; a weak D match, TRBD1 (6 bases). This CDR3 region has 15 residues. V was trimmed by 4 bases and J by 2 bases, leaving 12 bases between them. Germline assignment: CDR1 SGDLS and CDR2 YYNGEE.

The rearrangement links TRBV2 to TRBJ2-2, with D perhaps matching TRBD1 (5 bases). The CDR3 length is 13 residues. Germline V gene lookup returns CDR1 SNHLY and CDR2 FYNNEI. Between the trimmed V and J ends, which lost 6 bases and 4 bases, there was a span of 9 bases. CDR3 region: CASRLQVTGELFF. In nucleotides, the CDR3 is TGTGCCAGCAGATTACAGGTCACCGGGGAGCTGTTTTTT.

The V call is TRBV15, the J call TRBJ1-1; D is ambiguous. The V gene's germline CDR1 is LNHNV and CDR2 YYDKDF (reference sequence). Trimming pared 5 bases from V and 0 bases from J, leaving 10 bases between. This CDR3 has 14 residues. The CDR3 here is CATSPNRLNTEAFF. In DNA form, the CDR3 reads TGTGCCACCAGCCCGAATAGGTTGAACACTGAAGCTTTCTTT.

The rearrangement links TRBV2 to TRBJ2-5; 11 positions agree with TRBD2. Germline values: CDR1 SNHLY, CDR2 FYNNEI. V shed 10 bases, J shed 5 bases, and the junction held 9 bases outside the gene matches. The CDR3 covers 14 residues. The CDR3 reads CATLAGGGRETQYF. CDR3 coding DNA: TGTGCCACGCTAGCGGGGGGCGGACGGGAGACCCAGTACTTC. The whole variable domain, remainder taken from reference TRBV2 and TRBJ2-5, is EPEVTQTPSHQVTQMGQEVILRCVPISNHLYFYWYRQILGQKVEFLVSFYNNEISEKSEIFDDQFSVERPDGSNFTLKIRSTKLEDSAMYFCATLAGGGRETQYFGPGTRLLVL.

The genes are TRBV18 and TRBJ2-7; 8 nucleotides align to TRBD1. This CDR3 spans 16 amino acids. Germline V gene lookup returns CDR1 KGHSH and CDR2 LQKENI. Trimming cost V 5 bases and J 0 bases; bases outside gene matches: 9. In DNA, the CDR3 is TGTGCCAGCTCATCCACAGGGACAGGACGCTCCTACGAGCAGTACTTC. It translates to CASSSTGTGRSYEQYF.

CDR3 region: CASSAVQQGASQPQHF. The CDR3 region has the DNA TGTGCCAGCAGCGCCGTCCAACAGGGGGCGAGTCAGCCCCAGCATTTT. The chain combines TRBV21-1 with TRBJ1-5; TRBD1, the D gene given by the table, was not confirmed from the DNA. TRBV21-1 is tagged as a pseudogene. This CDR3 is built from 16 residues.

The chain uses TRBV11-2 and TRBJ2-3; 14 bases map to TRBD2. Unmatched junction bases numbered 3, after V lost 5 bases and J lost 5 bases. The CDR3 extends over 15 amino acids. The germline CDR1 and CDR2 sequences are SGHAT and FQNNGV. The DNA for the CDR3 is TGTGCCAGCAGCGGGACTAGCGGGGGCTTAGATACGCAGTATTTT. The encoded protein is CASSGTSGGLDTQYF.

The chain carries TRBV5-1 and TRBJ2-7; TRBD1 might be the D (5 bases). Germline CDR1 reads SGHRS; CDR2 reads YFSETQ. The CDR3 runs to 15 residues. V was clipped by 2 bases and J by 4 bases, with 16 bases between them. CDR3 DNA sequence: TGCGCCAGCAGCTTAACAGGTCCAAGGGGTTACGAGCAGTACTTC. This sequence encodes CASSLTGPRGYEQYF.